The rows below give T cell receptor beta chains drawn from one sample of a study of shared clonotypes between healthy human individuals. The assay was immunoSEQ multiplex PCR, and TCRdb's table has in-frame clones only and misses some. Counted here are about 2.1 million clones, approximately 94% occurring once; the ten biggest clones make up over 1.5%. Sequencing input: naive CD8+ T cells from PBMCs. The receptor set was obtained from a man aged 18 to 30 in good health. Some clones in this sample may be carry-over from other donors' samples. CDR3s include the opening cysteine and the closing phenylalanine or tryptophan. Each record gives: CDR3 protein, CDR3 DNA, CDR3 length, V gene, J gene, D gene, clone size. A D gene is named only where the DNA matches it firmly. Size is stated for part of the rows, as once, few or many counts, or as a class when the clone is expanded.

CDR3 protein: CAITQCGWGFQETQYF
CDR3 DNA: TGTGCCATCACTCAGTGCGGGTGGGGGTTCCAAGAGACCCAGTACTTC
CDR3 length: 16
V gene: TRBV10-3
J gene: TRBJ2-5
D gene: .
clone size: .

CDR3 protein: CASSTRTGRTEQYF
CDR3 DNA: TGTGCCAGTAGTACCCGGACAGGGCGGACCGAGCAGTACTTC
CDR3 length: 14
V gene: TRBV19
J gene: TRBJ2-7
D gene: TRBD1
clone size: .

CDR3 protein: CASSEGQGSSYEQYF
CDR3 DNA: TGTGCCAGCAGTGAAGGACAGGGAAGCTCCTACGAGCAGTACTTC
CDR3 length: 15
V gene: TRBV2
J gene: TRBJ2-7
D gene: TRBD1
clone size: .

CDR3 protein: CASSLYPASNYGYTF
CDR3 DNA: TGTGCCAGCAGTTTATATCCGGCGTCCAACTATGGCTACACCTTC
CDR3 length: 15
V gene: TRBV27
J gene: TRBJ1-2
D gene: .
clone size: .

CDR3 protein: CASSTTSGRSSYNEQFF
CDR3 DNA: TGTGCCAGTAGTACAACTAGCGGGCGGAGCTCCTACAATGAGCAGTTCTTC
CDR3 length: 17
V gene: TRBV19
J gene: TRBJ2-1
D gene: TRBD2
clone size: .

CDR3 protein: CATQGGGFREAFF
CDR3 DNA: TGTGCCACACAGGGGGGCGGCTTCCGAGAAGCTTTCTTT
CDR3 length: 13
V gene: TRBV30
J gene: TRBJ1-1
D gene: TRBD1
clone size: few

CDR3 protein: CASSPYHRASNEKLFF
CDR3 DNA: TGTGCCAGCAGTCCCTATCACAGGGCTTCTAATGAAAAACTGTTTTTT
CDR3 length: 16
V gene: TRBV28
J gene: TRBJ1-4
D gene: .
clone size: .

CDR3 protein: CASSIEDGLVVSREQYF
CDR3 DNA: TGTGCCAGTAGTATAGAGGATGGGCTAGTGGTGTCCCGCGAGCAGTACTTC
CDR3 length: 17
V gene: TRBV19
J gene: TRBJ2-7
D gene: .
clone size: .

CDR3 protein: CASSHMIAIPDPYEQYF
CDR3 DNA: TGTGCCAGCAGCCACATGATCGCCATTCCTGACCCCTACGAGCAGTACTTC
CDR3 length: 17
V gene: TRBV5-5
J gene: TRBJ2-7
D gene: .
clone size: once

CDR3 protein: CASSELNGDTQYF
CDR3 DNA: TGCGCCAGCAGTGAGCTTAACGGGGATACGCAGTATTTT
CDR3 length: 13
V gene: TRBV10-2
J gene: TRBJ2-3
D gene: .
clone size: once

CDR3 protein: CASSVGGGSEAFF
CDR3 DNA: TGTGCCAGCAGCGTAGGGGGTGGGAGTGAAGCTTTCTTT
CDR3 length: 13
V gene: TRBV9
J gene: TRBJ1-1
D gene: .
clone size: .

CDR3 protein: CASSLESLPIYGYTF
CDR3 DNA: TGTGCCAGCAGCTTAGAGAGCTTACCGATCTATGGCTACACCTTC
CDR3 length: 15
V gene: TRBV7-6
J gene: TRBJ1-2
D gene: .
clone size: once

CDR3 protein: CASSLPGGPNYGYTF
CDR3 DNA: TGTGCCAGCAGTTTGCCCGGGGGTCCTAACTATGGCTACACCTTC
CDR3 length: 15
V gene: TRBV27
J gene: TRBJ1-2
D gene: .
clone size: .

CDR3 protein: CASSIRGTTNEKLFF
CDR3 DNA: TGTGCCAGTAGTATCAGAGGAACAACTAATGAAAAACTGTTTTTT
CDR3 length: 15
V gene: TRBV19
J gene: TRBJ1-4
D gene: .
clone size: few

CDR3 protein: CASGHQGFTEAFF
CDR3 DNA: TGTGCTAGTGGGCATCAGGGGTTTACTGAAGCTTTCTTT
CDR3 length: 13
V gene: TRBV12-5
J gene: TRBJ1-1
D gene: .
clone size: .

CDR3 protein: CASSFPGNEAFF
CDR3 DNA: TGTGCCAGCAGTTTTCCTGGAAATGAAGCTTTCTTT
CDR3 length: 12
V gene: TRBV27
J gene: TRBJ1-1
D gene: .
clone size: .

CDR3 protein: CASSFSFGTRSYEQYF
CDR3 DNA: TGTGCCAGCAGTTTTAGCTTCGGGACACGTTCCTACGAGCAGTACTTC
CDR3 length: 16
V gene: TRBV27
J gene: TRBJ2-7
D gene: .
clone size: once

CDR3 protein: CASMGPEGAFF
CDR3 DNA: TGCGCCAGCATGGGTCCCGAGGGAGCTTTCTTT
CDR3 length: 11
V gene: TRBV5-1
J gene: TRBJ1-1
D gene: .
clone size: .

CDR3 protein: CASSFAGLDQPQHF
CDR3 DNA: TGTGCCAGCAGCTTTGCGGGGTTGGATCAGCCCCAGCATTTT
CDR3 length: 14
V gene: TRBV7-9
J gene: TRBJ1-5
D gene: .
clone size: .

CDR3 protein: CASRDRASYEQYF
CDR3 DNA: TGTGCCAGCAGGGACCGAGCCTCCTACGAGCAGTACTTC
CDR3 length: 13
V gene: TRBV2
J gene: TRBJ2-7
D gene: .
clone size: .

CDR3 protein: CDSPPGGGSGRTQYF
CDR3 DNA: TGCGACTCTCCCCCGGGGGGCGGGAGCGGAAGGACCCAGTACTTC
CDR3 length: 15
V gene: TRBV5-1
J gene: TRBJ2-5
D gene: .
clone size: .

CDR3 protein: CSVERGSSYNEQFF
CDR3 DNA: TGCAGCGTTGAACGGGGGAGCTCCTACAATGAGCAGTTCTTC
CDR3 length: 14
V gene: TRBV29-1
J gene: TRBJ2-1
D gene: .
clone size: .

CDR3 protein: CASSFDRGNTEAFF
CDR3 DNA: TGTGCCAGCAGTTTCGACAGGGGCAACACTGAAGCTTTCTTT
CDR3 length: 14
V gene: TRBV28
J gene: TRBJ1-1
D gene: TRBD1
clone size: .

CDR3 protein: CASSQTRGVPEAFF
CDR3 DNA: TGCGCCAGCAGCCAAACTAGGGGGGTACCTGAAGCTTTCTTT
CDR3 length: 14
V gene: TRBV4-1
J gene: TRBJ1-1
D gene: .
clone size: .

CDR3 protein: CASRERVARGNEQFF
CDR3 DNA: TGTGCCAGCAGAGAAAGGGTGGCCAGGGGCAATGAGCAGTTCTTC
CDR3 length: 15
V gene: TRBV2
J gene: TRBJ2-1
D gene: .
clone size: .

CDR3 protein: CASRSQGDQPQHF
CDR3 DNA: TGTGCCAGCAGATCTCAGGGCGATCAGCCCCAGCATTTT
CDR3 length: 13
V gene: TRBV7-9
J gene: TRBJ1-5
D gene: .
clone size: .

CDR3 protein: CASSIFPDRINTEAFF
CDR3 DNA: TGTGCCAGTAGTATTTTCCCGGACAGAATCAACACTGAAGCTTTCTTT
CDR3 length: 16
V gene: TRBV19
J gene: TRBJ1-1
D gene: .
clone size: .

CDR3 protein: CSGTPGGDTQYF
CDR3 DNA: TGCAGCGGGACCCCCGGGGGTGATACGCAGTATTTT
CDR3 length: 12
V gene: TRBV29-1
J gene: TRBJ2-3
D gene: .
clone size: .

CDR3 protein: CASGETGYEQYF
CDR3 DNA: TGTGCCAGTGGGGAGACTGGCTACGAGCAGTACTTC
CDR3 length: 12
V gene: TRBV19
J gene: TRBJ2-7
D gene: .
clone size: once

CDR3 protein: CSVAGGRSGGYTF
CDR3 DNA: TGCAGCGTAGCAGGGGGCCGGTCCGGAGGCTACACCTTC
CDR3 length: 13
V gene: TRBV29-1
J gene: TRBJ1-2
D gene: TRBD1
clone size: .

CDR3 protein: CASKLAGGPGEQYF
CDR3 DNA: TGTGCCAGCAAATTAGCGGGAGGGCCGGGCGAGCAGTACTTC
CDR3 length: 14
V gene: TRBV27
J gene: TRBJ2-7
D gene: TRBD2
clone size: .

CDR3 protein: CASTQVRVNTGELFF
CDR3 DNA: TGTGCCAGCACTCAGGTCAGGGTGAACACCGGGGAGCTGTTTTTT
CDR3 length: 15
V gene: TRBV2
J gene: TRBJ2-2
D gene: .
clone size: once

CDR3 protein: CASSQGGSTNEKLFF
CDR3 DNA: TGCGCCAGCAGCCAAGGCGGGTCAACTAATGAAAAACTGTTTTTT
CDR3 length: 15
V gene: TRBV4-1
J gene: TRBJ1-4
D gene: .
clone size: .

CDR3 protein: CASSQEQPWGELFF
CDR3 DNA: TGCGCCAGCAGCCAAGAGCAACCTTGGGGGGAGCTGTTTTTT
CDR3 length: 14
V gene: TRBV4-1
J gene: TRBJ2-2
D gene: .
clone size: .

CDR3 protein: CASSSTSGRTGELFF
CDR3 DNA: TGTGCCAGCAGCTCGACTAGCGGGAGGACCGGGGAGCTGTTTTTT
CDR3 length: 15
V gene: TRBV7-3
J gene: TRBJ2-2
D gene: TRBD2
clone size: .

CDR3 protein: CSVVGLGTEQFF
CDR3 DNA: TGCAGCGTTGTGGGTTTGGGGACAGAGCAGTTCTTC
CDR3 length: 12
V gene: TRBV29-1
J gene: TRBJ2-1
D gene: .
clone size: .

CDR3 protein: CSVGANTEAFF
CDR3 DNA: TGCAGCGTGGGCGCGAACACTGAAGCTTTCTTT
CDR3 length: 11
V gene: TRBV29-1
J gene: TRBJ1-1
D gene: .
clone size: few

CDR3 protein: CASTPAPSGGSSYNEQFF
CDR3 DNA: TGTGCCAGCACCCCTGCCCCTAGCGGGGGGAGCTCCTACAATGAGCAGTTCTTC
CDR3 length: 18
V gene: TRBV7-8
J gene: TRBJ2-1
D gene: TRBD2
clone size: .

CDR3 protein: CASSIAGGPGTQYF
CDR3 DNA: TGTGCCAGCAGCATAGCGGGAGGGCCAGGTACGCAGTATTTT
CDR3 length: 14
V gene: TRBV28
J gene: TRBJ2-3
D gene: TRBD2
clone size: .

CDR3 protein: CASSYPGGDSPLHF
CDR3 DNA: TGTGCCAGCAGTTACCCGGGAGGAGATTCACCCCTCCACTTT
CDR3 length: 14
V gene: TRBV6-5
J gene: TRBJ1-6
D gene: .
clone size: .

CDR3 protein: CASSGWPQIGGEKSGSSHEQYF
CDR3 DNA: TGCGCCAGCAGCGGTTGGCCCCAGATAGGAGGGGAAAAAAGCGGGAGTAGTCACGAGCAGTACTTC
CDR3 length: 22
V gene: TRBV5-1
J gene: TRBJ2-7
D gene: TRBD2
clone size: .

CDR3 protein: CASSLLGGRKETQYF
CDR3 DNA: TGTGCCAGCAGCTTATTGGGCGGGAGAAAAGAGACCCAGTACTTC
CDR3 length: 15
V gene: TRBV7-8
J gene: TRBJ2-5
D gene: TRBD2
clone size: .